Following are 22 T cell receptor beta chains from one sample sequenced in a study of technical replicates of blood from a handful of donors. This table comes from immunoSEQ multiplex PCR, and its TCRdb copy is limited to in-frame clones, with some not included. The data hold over 90,000 clones, with around 96% observed a single time. Sequencing input: T cells isolated from PBMCs. These receptors originate from a human donor in good health.

The J gene is TRBJ2-2, the V gene TRBV19, with 11 nucleotides matching TRBD2. V shed 6 bases and J 5 bases; nucleotides not matched to a gene: 8. CDR3 size: 16 residues. CDR1 is LNHDA, CDR2 SQIVND, per germline (reference sequence). The CDR3 bases are TGTGCCAGTAGCCGGATTACTAGCGGGGGTACCGGGGAGCTGTTTTTT. Translated: CASSRITSGGTGELFF.

This clone showed up just once. The chain carries TRBV14 and TRBJ2-5; weak D call: TRBD1 (5 bases). V was shortened by 1 base and J by 2 bases, with 14 bases between the two germline ends. Germline V gene lookup returns CDR1 SGHDN and CDR2 FVKESK. The CDR3 is made up of 16 amino acids. CDR3 DNA sequence: TGTGCCAGCAGCCAAGTAGGGGTATCTGGACAAGAGACCCAGTACTTC. This sequence encodes CASSQVGVSGQETQYF.

The chain has TRBV7-2 and TRBJ2-7; a weak D match, TRBD2 (5 bases). The V and J ends lost 0 bases and 3 bases respectively, with 12 bases between them. Germline values: CDR1 SGHTA, CDR2 FQGNSA. The CDR3 is made up of 15 amino acids. CDR3 nucleotides: TGTGCCAGCAGCTTAGCGCCGCGGGTTTTCTACGAGCAGTACTTC. It translates to CASSLAPRVFYEQYF.

This chain connects TRBV7-9 to TRBJ2-3; 7 nucleotides line up with TRBD2. From germline, CDR1 is SEHNR and CDR2 FQNEAQ (reference sequence). This CDR3 has 14 residues. Trimming removed 2 bases from V and 2 bases from J; junction bases left unmatched: 1. This CDR3 is CASSLLADTDTQYF. As DNA, the CDR3 is TGTGCCAGCAGCTTACTAGCGGACACAGATACGCAGTATTTT. Filled out from reference TRBV7-9 and TRBJ2-3, the complete variable domain reads DTGVSQNPRHKITKRGQNVTFRCDPISEHNRLYWYRQTLGQGPEFLTYFQNEAQLEKSRLLSDRFSAERPKGSFSTLEIQRTEQGDSAMYLCASSLLADTDTQYFGPGTRLTVL.

The chain carries TRBV19 and TRBJ2-2; 9 nucleotides line up with TRBD1. This CDR3 spans 15 amino acids. Germline V CDR1 and CDR2: LNHDA, SQIVND (reference sequence). Germline trimming cut 6 bases from V and 0 bases from J; bases unmatched to any gene: 2. The CDR3 sequence: CASRRQGANTGELFF. DNA for the CDR3: TGTGCCAGTAGACGACAGGGGGCGAACACCGGGGAGCTGTTTTTT.

The chain joins TRBV7-8 to TRBJ2-1; TRBD2 is a possible D gene (6 bases). The germline CDR1 and CDR2 sequences are SGHVS and FQNEAQ. The CDR3 has 18 amino acids. V lost 5 bases, J lost 1 base, and 21 bases lay in between. The CDR3 reads CASSATSFRIGSYNEQFF. CDR3 in DNA: TGTGCCAGCAGCGCCACTAGCTTCAGGATTGGATCCTACAATGAGCAGTTCTTC. Together with reference TRBV7-8 and TRBJ2-1, the CDR3 gives the full variable domain: GAGVSQSPRYKVAKRGQDVALRCDPISGHVSLFWYQQALGQGPEFLTYFQNEAQLDKSGLPSDRFFAERPEGSVSTLKIQRTQQEDSAVYLCASSATSFRIGSYNEQFFGPGTRLTVL.

The J gene is TRBJ1-1, the V gene TRBV6-5, with TRBD1 as a possible D gene (6 bases). This CDR3 is 13 amino acids long. Germline V gives CDR1 MNHEY, CDR2 SVGAGI. The V end lost 6 bases, the J end lost 4 bases, and 12 bases lay between the germline ends. CDR3 sequence: CASRGGGTTEAFF. The DNA of the CDR3 is TGTGCCAGCAGGGGAGGGGGGACCACTGAAGCTTTCTTT.

The chain recombines TRBV5-1 with TRBJ1-2; no firm D call. Per germline, CDR1 SGHRS and CDR2 YFSETQ. The ends were cut back, 5 bases at V and 3 bases at J, with 17 bases in the middle. The CDR3 is made up of 15 amino acids. The CDR3 coding sequence is TGCGCCAGCAGGCCAGAGGGATTGGGGTACTATGGCTACACCTTC. Encoded protein: CASRPEGLGYYGYTF.

The V and J genes are TRBV27 and TRBJ1-1; 9 bases align to TRBD1. After removal of 5 bases from V and 5 bases from J, the junction contained 6 bases not matched to a gene. Germline values: CDR1 MNHEY, CDR2 SMNVEV (reference sequence). This CDR3 contains 14 residues. CDR3 protein: CASSNGQGRTEAFF. CDR3 in DNA: TGTGCCAGCAGTAATGGACAGGGGCGGACTGAAGCTTTCTTT.

This chain links TRBV19 with TRBJ1-1; unclear D gene. CDR1 and CDR2 from the germline V gene are LNHDA and SQIVND (reference sequence). V gave up 9 bases and J gave up 3 bases, with 14 bases separating them. This CDR3 contains 13 residues. CDR3 nucleotide sequence: TGTGCCAGCGGACGGGATGGAGACACTGAAGCTTTCTTT. As protein: CASGRDGDTEAFF.

V is TRBV6-1 and J is TRBJ2-3, with no clear D. Per the germline V gene, CDR1 is MNHNS and CDR2 is SASEGT. The CDR3 runs 16 residues. With 0 bases removed from V and 0 bases from J, the gap between germline ends came to 10 bases. CDR3 region: CASSEARLVSTDTQYF. In DNA, the CDR3 is TGTGCCAGCAGTGAAGCTAGGCTAGTCAGCACAGATACGCAGTATTTT.

The chain uses TRBV30 and TRBJ1-5; D ambiguous. CDR1 and CDR2 (germline): GTSNPN, SVGIG (reference sequence). V dropped 5 bases and J dropped 3 bases, with 11 bases sitting between them. This CDR3 region has 13 residues. The CDR3 nucleotides are TGTGCCTGGTCCGGTGGTTTCAATCAGCCCCAGCATTTT. This gives the protein CAWSGGFNQPQHF.

The chain combines TRBV4-1 with TRBJ1-1, with D maybe TRBD1 (5 bases). The V and J ends lost 1 base and 9 bases respectively, with 12 bases between them. Germline assignment: CDR1 MGHRA and CDR2 YSYEKL. This CDR3 has 13 amino acids. CDR3 DNA: TGCGCCAGCAGCCAAGCAGGGTTACCACAAGCTTTCTTT. Translated: CASSQAGLPQAFF.

V is TRBV30 and J is TRBJ1-1, with 8 positions matching TRBD1. J was trimmed by 1 base and V by 2 bases; bases with no gene match: 6. The length of the CDR3 is 15 residues. The germline CDR1 and CDR2 sequences are GTSNPN and SVGIG (reference sequence). The CDR3 coding sequence is TGTGCCTGGAGTAGGCAGGGGGCAAGGAACACTGAAGCTTTCTTT. Its translation: CAWSRQGARNTEAFF.

The chain uses TRBV4-3 and TRBJ1-5; D may be TRBD1 (6 bases). V gave up 2 bases and J gave up 6 bases, with 8 bases separating them. This CDR3 comprises 13 residues. Germline assignment: CDR1 LGHNA and CDR2 YSLEER. The CDR3 here is CASSQLQGQPQHF. The DNA for the CDR3 is TGCGCCAGCAGCCAACTACAGGGTCAGCCCCAGCATTTT.

The rearrangement links TRBV4-3 to TRBJ1-4, with D unclear. The V gene's germline CDR1 is LGHNA and CDR2 YSLEER. The V gene lost 3 bases and the J gene lost 6 bases, with 14 bases spanning the gap. The CDR3 length is 15 residues. CDR3 sequence (DNA): TGCGCCAGCAGCCATGATATCGGCGGGGATGAAAAACTGTTTTTT. Translating it yields CASSHDIGGDEKLFF.

As to this clone: Distinct nucleotide sequences in the sample also encode this CDR3. The gene calls are TRBV18 and TRBJ2-7; 7 nucleotides agree with TRBD1. Germline values: CDR1 KGHSH, CDR2 LQKENI. The CDR3 runs 13 residues. The V and J ends lost 3 bases and 4 bases, in that order; junction bases with no gene match: 3. CDR3 nucleotide sequence: TGTGCCAGCTCACCTGCAGGGGGATACGAGCAGTACTTC. Its protein is CASSPAGGYEQYF.

This clone appeared once. The genes are TRBV19 and TRBJ2-3; TRBD2 matches at 12 bases. CDR3 length: 17 residues. J was trimmed by 6 bases and V by 5 bases; bases with no gene match: 12. Germline V gene data show CDR1 as LNHDA and CDR2 as SQIVND (reference sequence). The CDR3 reads CASSPFLTSGRIDTQYF. CDR3 nucleotide sequence: TGTGCCAGTAGTCCCTTTTTGACTAGCGGGAGAATTGATACGCAGTATTTT.

The J gene is TRBJ1-5, the V gene TRBV27; 7 nucleotides agree with TRBD1. There are 14 residues in the CDR3. Per germline, CDR1 MNHEY and CDR2 SMNVEV (reference sequence). Germline trimming cut 10 bases from V and 0 bases from J; bases unmatched to any gene: 6. The CDR3 spells CATRGGYSNQPQHF. CDR3 coding DNA: TGTGCCACCAGGGGGGGGTATAGCAATCAGCCCCAGCATTTT.

V gene TRBV19 combines with J gene TRBJ2-5; tentatively, D is TRBD2 (5 bases). CDR1 is LNHDA, CDR2 SQIVND, per germline (reference sequence). The CDR3 has 14 amino acids. Trimming stripped 3 bases from V and 7 bases from J, with 15 bases between. The CDR3 spells CASSIELARPTQYF. The CDR3 nucleotides are TGTGCCAGTAGTATTGAGCTAGCCCGGCCGACCCAGTACTTC.

The V call is TRBV10-3, the J call TRBJ2-3; 7 bases are shared with TRBD2. CDR3 length equals 16 residues. The germline V gene encodes CDR1 ENHRY and CDR2 SYGVKD. V lost 4 bases, J lost 0 bases, and 7 bases stayed unmatched. CDR3 amino acids: CAISVGDSGSTDTQYF. CDR3 DNA: TGTGCCATCAGTGTTGGTGATAGCGGGAGCACAGATACGCAGTATTTT.

This clone occurred once. The chain combines TRBV18 with TRBJ1-4; D unresolved. CDR1 and CDR2 from the germline V gene are KGHSH and LQKENI. This CDR3 has 11 residues. The V and J ends lost 5 bases and 6 bases respectively, with 4 bases between them. This CDR3 is CASSTDEKLFF. CDR3 coding DNA: TGTGCCAGCTCAACAGATGAAAAACTGTTTTTT.